This TCR beta chain was captured by sequencing in a study of long-term antiretroviral therapy in people with HIV. Study conclusions and caveats: Control repertoires displayed wider CDR3 length ranges than the HIV repertoires.

In its sample, this clone was seen once. Its antigen is as yet unknown. Post-ART PBMC samples numbered at least two per donor, and pre-ART ones at least one. Each sample contained roughly 0.9-10 million cryopreserved PBMC, thawed before DNA extraction. Survey level was the resolution at which the v3.0 immunoSEQ assay ran. Assay used: immunoSEQ multiplex PCR; TCRdb lists only in-frame clones, some missing. This table holds 40,000 or so clones, approximately 85% found once. CDR3 length: 14 amino acids. Trimming pared 0 bases from V and 1 base from J, leaving 4 bases between. The germline CDR1 and CDR2 sequences are LNHNV and YYDKDF (reference sequence).

The chain joins TRBV15 to TRBJ1-5, with D hard to call. This sequence was found in a man younger than 30 with HIV. The material sequenced was unsorted PBMCs, taken 0.3 years after starting antiretroviral therapy. This CDR3 is CATSRDSSNQPQHF. Here the CDR3 DNA reads TGTGCCACCAGCAGAGATTCAAGCAATCAGCCCCAGCATTTT.